The rows below give T cell receptor beta chains drawn from one sample of a study of blood T cells in healthy people across ages. TCRdb re-analysed the 5' RACE reads in MiXCR, keeping a single row per CDR3 protein. The sample has nearly 800,000 distinct CDR3 sequences, more than 20% seen once. These data were likewise used in another study, on T cells of mothers and their children.

The sample comprised blood. The receptor source for this set is a boy aged 10-17 years in good health. The CDR3 runs from the conserved cysteine through the conserved F or W. Fields, in order: V gene, CDR3 protein.

v_call: TRBV29-1
cdr3_aa: CSVELVQGTDTQYF

v_call: TRBV3-1
cdr3_aa: CASSQGWTGNSYEQYF

v_call: TRBV27
cdr3_aa: CASSFEGTAAAEQYF

v_call: TRBV7-2
cdr3_aa: CASSSTGSAEAFF

v_call: TRBV5-1
cdr3_aa: CASSPTPTGGETQYF

v_call: TRBV29-1
cdr3_aa: CSVVNGDRGTYEQYF

v_call: TRBV3-1
cdr3_aa: CASSHRPLPAGEETQYF

v_call: TRBV7-2
cdr3_aa: CASSSRSGRAGEQYF

v_call: TRBV6-6
cdr3_aa: CASRPVLQETQYF

v_call: TRBV27
cdr3_aa: CATRQGGYGYTF

v_call: TRBV28
cdr3_aa: CASDALTGGGSPLHF

v_call: TRBV7-6
cdr3_aa: CAVGREGYEQYF

v_call: TRBV6-1
cdr3_aa: CASSPFGRNSNQPQHF

v_call: TRBV7-3
cdr3_aa: CASSLTPGRYNERFF

v_call: TRBV12-3/TRBV12-4
cdr3_aa: CASSPRSPGANVLTF

v_call: TRBV7-9
cdr3_aa: CASSSSSNTEAFF

v_call: TRBV5-1
cdr3_aa: CASSLGPERETQYF

v_call: TRBV5-6
cdr3_aa: CASSLAVREGTDTQYF

v_call: TRBV20-1
cdr3_aa: CSAGANTEAFF

v_call: TRBV20-1
cdr3_aa: CSAEVSGSSYEQYF

v_call: TRBV12-3/TRBV12-4
cdr3_aa: CASSTPGQGSHEQYF

v_call: TRBV12-3/TRBV12-4
cdr3_aa: CASSLKTGWNSPLHF

v_call: TRBV24-1
cdr3_aa: CATSVNSWQPQHF

v_call: TRBV20-1
cdr3_aa: CSARDDHSPYNEQFF

v_call: TRBV7-3
cdr3_aa: CASSLNRGYEQFF

v_call: TRBV7-8
cdr3_aa: CASSSAETPYNEQSF

v_call: TRBV20-1
cdr3_aa: CSASGSTDTQYF

v_call: TRBV4-3
cdr3_aa: CASSQDLAGVLNIQYF

v_call: TRBV12-3/TRBV12-4
cdr3_aa: CASRKGAQDTQYF

v_call: TRBV5-1
cdr3_aa: CASSLGSRNNEQFF

v_call: TRBV7-9
cdr3_aa: CASNGGTSYNEQFF

v_call: TRBV29-1
cdr3_aa: CSVVGQGQETQYF

v_call: TRBV7-9
cdr3_aa: CASSLVGRKSYEQYF

v_call: TRBV4-3
cdr3_aa: CASSQDTRDTLYF

v_call: TRBV6-2/TRBV6-3
cdr3_aa: CASSYRTPGQKFSYEQYF

v_call: TRBV6-6
cdr3_aa: CASSYATGTAGTQYF

v_call: TRBV27
cdr3_aa: CASSSSTGGTGELFF

v_call: TRBV5-1
cdr3_aa: CASSPSTGAQPQHF